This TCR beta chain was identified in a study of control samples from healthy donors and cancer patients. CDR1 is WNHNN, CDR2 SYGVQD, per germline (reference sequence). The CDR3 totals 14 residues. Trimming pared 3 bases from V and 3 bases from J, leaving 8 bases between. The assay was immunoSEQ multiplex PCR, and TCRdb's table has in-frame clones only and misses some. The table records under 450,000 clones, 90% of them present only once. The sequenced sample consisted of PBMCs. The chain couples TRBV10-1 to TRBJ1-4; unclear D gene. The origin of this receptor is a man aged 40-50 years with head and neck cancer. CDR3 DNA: TGCGCCAGCAGTGATGGGCAGCCTAATGAAAAACTGTTTTTT. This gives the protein CASSDGQPNEKLFF.